The clone carrying this T cell receptor beta chain occurred many times. The target antigen is unknown. Constant-region reverse primers amplified full-length variable regions, followed by semi-nested Nested Universal Primer A PCR. TCRdb reprocessed the 5' RACE reads with MiXCR, giving one entry per CDR3 protein. The data hold about 64,000 distinct CDR3 sequences, with roughly 22% observed a single time. CDR3 size: 16 residues. In germline, CDR1 is MNHEY, CDR2 SVGEGT. Trimming pared 0 bases from V and 3 bases from J, leaving 12 bases between. The memory fraction was CD4+CD45RO+CD25- cells. Study-level points and caveats: The TCR gene usage of tumor memory CD4+ T cells clustered together with blood and lymph node memory CD4+ cells and with lymph node naive CD4+ cells. Whole repertoires were not studied in the larger cohort, only one V-J beta rearrangement.

J is TRBJ2-4 and V is TRBV6-2 or TRBV6-3, with D uncertain. Sequencing was carried out using memory CD4+ T cells sorted from a lymph node. Subset of the sample: memory CD4+ T cells, CD4+CD45RO+CD25-. This TCR derives from a female donor with breast cancer. CDR3 region: CASSYSLEKVKNIQYF. CDR3 in DNA: TGTGCCAGCAGTTACTCTTTGGAGAAGGTCAAAAACATTCAGTACTTC.